Each of the 2 T cell receptor beta chains below was sequenced from the same sample in a study of T-cell reconstitution after alpha-beta-depleted transplantation in children. The TCRbeta library incorporated unique molecular identifiers. TCRdb called the PCR reads again in MiXCR, with one record for every CDR3 protein. The sample records 450,000 to 600,000 distinct CDR3 sequences, 32% being singletons. The specimen comprised PBMCs from the stem cell graft donor, sampled from the stem cell graft. These receptors were obtained from a human donor who donated a stem cell graft to a child with aplastic anemia.

The chain uses TRBV5-5 and TRBJ2-7; 8 positions agree with TRBD1. CDR1 and CDR2 from the germline V gene are SGHKS and YYEKEE (reference sequence). Trimming at V came to 0 bases and at J to 1 base, leaving 3 bases not matched to a gene. This CDR3 has 15 amino acids. The CDR3 sequence is CASSLGTGMSYEQYV. The CDR3 region has the DNA TGTGCCAGCAGCTTGGGGACAGGGATGTCCTACGAGCAGTACGTC.

This rearrangement joins TRBV5-8 to TRBJ1-1; D is perhaps TRBD1 (5 bases). The CDR3 covers 15 residues. V lost 4 bases and J lost 7, with 20 bases in between. CDR1 is SGHTS and CDR2 is YDEGEE in the germline V gene. The CDR3 here is CASSHIQGKANEAFF. CDR3 bases: TGTGCCAGCAGCCACATCCAGGGTAAGGCGAATGAAGCTTTCTTT.